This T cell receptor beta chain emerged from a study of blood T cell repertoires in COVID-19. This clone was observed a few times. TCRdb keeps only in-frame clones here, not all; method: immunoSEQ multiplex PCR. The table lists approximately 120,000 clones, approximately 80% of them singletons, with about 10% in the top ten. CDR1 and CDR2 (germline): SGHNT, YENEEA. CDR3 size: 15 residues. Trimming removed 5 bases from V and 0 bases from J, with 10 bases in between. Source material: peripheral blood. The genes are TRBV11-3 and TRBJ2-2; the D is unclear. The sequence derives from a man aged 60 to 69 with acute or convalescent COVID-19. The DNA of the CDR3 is TGTGCCAGCAGCCCTCAGCGCCCGAACACCGGGGAGCTGTTTTTT. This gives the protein CASSPQRPNTGELFF.